The 22 T cell receptor beta chains listed next were all sequenced from one sample in a study of OX40 agonist ivuxolimab in advanced cancers. Some clones are missing from TCRdb's copy, which holds only in-frame ones; the method was immunoSEQ multiplex PCR. The sample includes 70,000 or so clones, around 88% of them seen just once. Sequencing used CD4+ or CD8+ T cells sorted from blood, obtained in a trial of the OX40 agonist ivuxolimab. The origin of the receptors is an adult with an advanced solid tumor such as melanoma, head and neck, liver or kidney cancer.

This sequence joins TRBV7-6 and TRBJ2-3; TRBD1 is a possible D gene (8 bases). The CDR3 is 14 amino acids. Germline V gene sequence: CDR1 SGHVS, CDR2 FNYEAQ. Trimming pared 6 bases from V and 3 bases from J, leaving 13 bases between. CDR3 region: CASRTGGGTDTQYF. CDR3 sequence (DNA): TGTGCCAGCAGAACAGGGGGGGGGACAGATACGCAGTATTTT.

The table lists this clone with a count of one. This rearrangement joins TRBV28 to TRBJ1-1; D is unresolved. V lost 4 bases, J lost 3 bases, and 15 bases lay in between. Germline loops: CDR1 MDHEN, CDR2 SYDVKM. The CDR3 is 15 residues long. The CDR3 nucleotides are TGTGCCAGCAGTTCCCCGGCGACGCGAGACACTGAAGCTTTCTTT. It yields the protein CASSSPATRDTEAFF.

This chain joins TRBV9 and TRBJ2-2; D possibly uses TRBD1 or TRBD2 (5 bases each). This CDR3 contains 13 residues. Germline-derived CDR1 and CDR2 are SGDLS and YYNGEE. V lost 4 bases and J lost 6, with 10 bases in between. CDR3 loop: CASSRGVAGELFF. In nucleotides, the CDR3 is TGTGCCAGCAGCAGAGGGGTGGCCGGGGAGCTGTTTTTT.

The rearrangement uses TRBV6-7 and TRBJ2-3; 8 nucleotides line up with TRBD2. TRBV6-7 has ORF status, its function being uncertain. The CDR3 totals 15 residues. V shed 1 base and J 2 bases; nucleotides not matched to a gene: 2. CDR3 sequence: CASSYWRGATDTQYF. DNA for the CDR3: TGTGCCAGCAGTTACTGGCGGGGGGCCACAGATACGCAGTATTTT.

V and J are TRBV7-2 and TRBJ2-5; the match to TRBD2 covers 9 bases. Germline values: CDR1 SGHTA, CDR2 FQGNSA. The CDR3 totals 16 residues. V was pared by 2 bases and J by 1 base, with 5 bases of the junction left unmatched. The CDR3 here is CASSLWASGAQETQYF. The CDR3, as DNA: TGTGCCAGCAGCTTATGGGCTAGCGGGGCCCAAGAGACCCAGTACTTC.

The chain recombines TRBV5-1 with TRBJ2-3; 7 bases fit TRBD1. In germline, CDR1 is SGHRS, CDR2 YFSETQ. V shed 3 bases and J 12 bases; nucleotides not matched to a gene: 4. The CDR3 has 11 residues. In DNA form, the CDR3 reads TGCGCCAGCAGCTCTGGGACAGTCCAGTATTTT. Translating it yields CASSSGTVQYF.

This chain joins TRBV21-1 and TRBJ2-4; TRBD1 reflects the table's D call only, with no check against the DNA. TRBV21-1 is an annotated pseudogene. CDR3 length equals 16 residues. CDR3 coding DNA: TGTGCCAGCTCTTTTTCGACACGCTTAGCCAAAAACATTCAGTACTTC. It codes for CASSFSTRLAKNIQYF.

The chain links TRBV28 to TRBJ2-5; 9 bases match TRBD2. Germline CDR1 MDHEN, CDR2 SYDVKM. V dropped 2 bases and J dropped 2; count of bases not matched to a gene: 3. The CDR3 runs to 15 residues. The CDR3 loop is CASSLMAGGQETQYF. The CDR3 region has the DNA TGTGCCAGCAGTTTAATGGCGGGAGGGCAAGAGACCCAGTACTTC.

V usage is TRBV5-1 and J usage is TRBJ2-7, with 12 bases fitting TRBD2. CDR3 length equals 16 residues. Germline V CDR1 and CDR2: SGHRS, YFSETQ. Losses at the gene ends were 3 bases for V and 6 bases for J; bases not matched to a gene: 10. CDR3: CASSYSPLAGGSEQYF. The CDR3 DNA follows: TGCGCCAGCAGCTATTCCCCTCTAGCGGGAGGGAGCGAGCAGTACTTC.

The genes are TRBV7-6 and TRBJ2-3; no clear D gene. Trimming removed 5 bases from V and 1 base from J, with 7 bases in between. The CDR3 contains 13 residues. Germline CDR1 SGHVS, CDR2 FNYEAQ. For the CDR3, the DNA is TGTGCCAGCAGCCTCGTCCGCACAGATACGCAGTATTTT. This sequence encodes CASSLVRTDTQYF.

The gene calls are TRBV4-1 and TRBJ2-1; 7 bases fit TRBD2. CDR3 size: 14 residues. Germline assignment: CDR1 MGHRA and CDR2 YSYEKL. After removal of 4 bases from V and 7 bases from J, the junction contained 7 bases not matched to a gene. The CDR3 region has the DNA TGCGCCAGCAGCCGGGAGGGCCTTAGGAATGAGCAGTTCTTC. Amino acids: CASSREGLRNEQFF.

V is TRBV28 and J is TRBJ2-1, with 14 bases that match TRBD2. This CDR3 comprises 17 residues. V lost 6 bases, J lost 3 bases, and 7 bases stayed unmatched. Per germline, CDR1 MDHEN and CDR2 SYDVKM. CDR3 in amino acids: CASRGTSGSKIYNEQFF. The CDR3 DNA reads as TGTGCCAGCAGGGGGACTAGCGGGAGCAAGATCTACAATGAGCAGTTCTTC.

This CDR3 reads CASSSRVEDYEQYF. The DNA for the CDR3 is TGTGCCAGCAGCTCGAGGGTAGAAGACTACGAGCAGTACTTC. The rearrangement joins TRBV7-9 to TRBJ2-5; a weak D match, TRBD2 (5 bases). Judging by the DNA end, TRBJ2-7 fits better; the J call may be wrong. The germline V gene encodes CDR1 SEHNR and CDR2 FQNEAQ (reference sequence). There are 14 residues in the CDR3.

The chain recombines TRBV15 with TRBJ1-1; 7 bases agree with TRBD1. Germline V gene data show CDR1 as LNHNV and CDR2 as YYDKDF (reference sequence). The trim removed 4 bases at V and 1 base at J, leaving 9 bases unmatched. This CDR3 has 16 amino acids. The CDR3 loop reads CATSNRGGEKNTEAFF. The CDR3 nucleotides are TGTGCCACCAGCAACCGAGGGGGCGAGAAGAACACTGAAGCTTTCTTT.

The chain recombines TRBV5-8 with TRBJ2-5; D is uncertain. Trimming shortened V by 9 bases and J by 4 bases, and 19 bases separated the two germline ends. The CDR3 totals 14 residues. The germline V gene encodes CDR1 SGHTS and CDR2 YDEGEE. CDR3 amino acids: CATGRRASPETQYF. Written as DNA, the CDR3 is TGTGCCACCGGTCGGAGAGCCTCACCAGAGACCCAGTACTTC.

This chain links TRBV7-9 with TRBJ2-7; 15 bases fit TRBD2. Trimming took 3 bases from V and 5 from J; bases not matched to a gene: 14. Per germline, CDR1 SEHNR and CDR2 FQNEAQ (reference sequence). The CDR3 sequence is 19 residues long. The DNA for the CDR3 is TGTGCCAGCAGCTTTAGCCGGACTAGCGGGAGGGCCGATACCCACGAGCAGTACTTC. Translating it yields CASSFSRTSGRADTHEQYF.

In DNA, the CDR3 is TGTGCCAGTACCTCAACCGGGACAGGGGCCGGAAACACCATATATTTT. Translating gives CASTSTGTGAGNTIYF. This chain links TRBV19 with TRBJ1-3, with 10 bases fitting TRBD1. Germline assignment: CDR1 LNHDA and CDR2 SQIVND (reference sequence). CDR3 size: 16 residues. V trimming: 7 bases; J trimming: 4 bases; junction bases outside the gene matches: 10.

The chain joins TRBV6-1 to TRBJ1-5, with unresolved D. The CDR3 is made up of 14 amino acids. The V end was cut by 5 bases, the J end by 0 bases, with 8 bases between. Germline V lookup: CDR1 MNHNS, CDR2 SASEGT. The CDR3 here is CASSSRSSNQPQHF. DNA for the CDR3: TGTGCCAGCAGTTCCCGAAGTAGCAATCAGCCCCAGCATTTT.

This clone came up a few times. The chain employs TRBV5-1 and TRBJ1-1; D is unresolved. Per the germline V gene, CDR1 is SGHRS and CDR2 is YFSETQ. V lost 0 bases and J lost 3, with 18 bases in between. There are 17 residues in the CDR3. The CDR3 DNA sequence: TGCGCCAGCAGCTTGGCCGTAAGTCGAGTTGGGGACACTGAAGCTTTCTTT. This translates into CASSLAVSRVGDTEAFF.

This chain links TRBV11-2 with TRBJ1-1; D uncertain. The CDR3 totals 13 residues. Looked up from germline, CDR1 is SGHAT and CDR2 is FQNNGV. V lost 2 bases, J lost 11 bases, and 15 bases lay in between. The CDR3 loop reads CASSLRADRWAFF. The CDR3 DNA is TGTGCCAGCAGCTTAAGGGCAGATCGGTGGGCTTTCTTT. Combining the CDR3 with reference TRBV11-2 and TRBJ1-1 gives the whole variable domain EAGVAQSPRYKIIEKRQSVAFWCNPISGHATLYWYQQILGQGPKLLIQFQNNGVVDDSQLPKDRFSAERLKGVDSTLKIQPAKLEDSAVYLCASSLRADRWAFFGQGTRLTVV.

The table lists this clone with a count of one. CDR3 coding DNA: TGCGCCAGCAGCTTGGAACACTCTGGAAACACCATATATTTT. Amino acid sequence: CASSLEHSGNTIYF. This chain links TRBV5-1 with TRBJ1-3; D gene uncertain. Trimming took 0 bases from V and 0 from J, leaving 4 bases between them. This CDR3 has 14 residues. Germline values: CDR1 SGHRS, CDR2 YFSETQ.

This clone was picked up one time. This chain joins TRBV28 and TRBJ2-5; a possible D gene is TRBD1 (6 bases). This CDR3 has 14 residues. Germline lookup yields CDR1 MDHEN and CDR2 SYDVKM. Trimming removed 3 bases at V and 2 bases at J, with 10 bases between. Here the CDR3 DNA reads TGTGCCAGCAGTTTTCCGGACAGACAAGAGACCCAGTACTTC. Protein: CASSFPDRQETQYF.